This TCR beta chain is drawn from a study of blood T cells in healthy people across ages. With regard to this clonotype: Its antigen is still unknown.

Combining a sample-barcoded 5' primer with a J-beta primer mix, a second PCR ran for roughly 6 to 12 cycles. TCRdb passed the 5' RACE reads through MiXCR, listing each CDR3 protein once. The profile shows about 900,000 distinct CDR3 sequences, approximately 65% of them singletons. Each donor had about 9.6 milliliters of peripheral blood drawn. Trimming cost V 1 base and J 0 bases, with 19 bases left between them. The germline V gene encodes CDR1 SGHTA and CDR2 FQGNSA. This CDR3 contains 18 residues. Study findings and constraints: In older individuals, TCR beta diversity per million T cells was lower, falling roughly linearly with age. There was no known CMV status for donors, so expanded clonotype changes were possibly confounded.

The sequence came from a man in his thirties or forties in good health. The chain links TRBV7-2 to TRBJ2-7; D could derive from TRBD1 or TRBD2 (5 bases each). Source material: blood. The CDR3 reads CASSLGPSGTPSSYEQYF. Written as DNA, the CDR3 is TGTGCCAGCAGCTTAGGCCCGTCCGGGACGCCGAGCTCCTACGAGCAGTACTTC.